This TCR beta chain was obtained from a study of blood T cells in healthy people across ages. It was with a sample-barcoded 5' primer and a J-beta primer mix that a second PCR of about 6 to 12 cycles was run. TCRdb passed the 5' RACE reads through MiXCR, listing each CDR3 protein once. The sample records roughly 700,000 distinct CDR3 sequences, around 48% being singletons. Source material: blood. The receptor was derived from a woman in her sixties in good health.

The CDR3 DNA is TGTGCCAGCAGTAGTTGGGACAGAGTGAACGAGCAGTACTTC. Residues: CASSSWDRVNEQYF. The rearrangement links TRBV12-3 or TRBV12-4 to TRBJ2-4; TRBD1 agrees at 7 bases. The J call may be incorrect, as the DNA end agrees better with TRBJ2-7. The CDR3 totals 14 residues.